Listed below are T cell receptor beta chains from one sample, sequenced in a study of cytomegalovirus exposure and HLA in healthy donors. Using immunoSEQ multiplex PCR, the repertoire was profiled, and TCRdb retains in-frame clones only, with some absent. The sample shows over 95,000 clones, 75% to 80% of them seen only once. Sequenced input: PBMCs. The receptors were gathered from a woman in her thirties or forties in good health and CMV-seropositive. Each CDR3 is given with its conserved first and last residue. Fields, in order: D gene, J gene, V gene, clone size, CDR3 protein, CDR3 DNA. D genes are given only for firm matches. Not all rows give a size; the values are once, few, many and, for expanded clones, a class.

>.|TRBJ1-2|TRBV5-1|.
CASSLGLDGYTF
TGCGCCAGCAGCTTGGGTCTTGATGGCTACACCTTC
>TRBD1|TRBJ1-2|TRBV2|.
CASSGGTGAAGYTF
TGTGCCAGCAGCGGGGGGACAGGGGCCGCAGGCTACACCTTC
>TRBD2|TRBJ2-2|TRBV4-2|.
CASSQAEGTSGGSGELFF
TGTGCCAGCAGCCAAGCTGAGGGGACTAGCGGGGGGTCCGGGGAGCTGTTTTTT
>.|TRBJ1-1|TRBV5-5|.
CASRAGTKNTEAFF
TGTGCCAGCAGGGCCGGGACAAAAAACACTGAAGCTTTCTTT
>.|TRBJ2-5|TRBV2|.
CASSKGLVQETQYF
TGTGCCAGCAGTAAGGGACTTGTCCAAGAGACCCAGTACTTC
>TRBD2|TRBJ2-1|TRBV6-5|.
CASKGSGGVREQFF
TGTGCCAGCAAGGGCAGCGGGGGTGTACGTGAGCAGTTCTTC
>TRBD1|TRBJ2-3|TRBV29-1|.
CSVGGQGRDTQYF
TGCAGCGTTGGGGGACAGGGTCGGGATACGCAGTATTTT
>.|TRBJ1-1|TRBV30|.
CAWSGFGLGTEAFF
TGTGCCTGGAGTGGATTCGGCCTCGGGACTGAAGCTTTCTTT
>.|TRBJ1-2|TRBV6-1|few
CASSATALGGGYTF
TGTGCCAGCAGTGCCACAGCGCTCGGAGGGGGCTACACCTTC
>TRBD1|TRBJ1-4|TRBV5-6|.
CASSSRDRGRRANEKLFF
TGTGCCAGCAGCTCCCGGGACAGGGGGCGTAGGGCTAATGAAAAACTGTTTTTT
>.|TRBJ2-7|TRBV2|.
CASSEEQGFYYEQYF
TGTGCCAGCAGTGAAGAACAGGGTTTTTACTACGAGCAGTACTTC
>TRBD1|TRBJ1-1|TRBV7-3|.
CASSKGQVNTEAFF
TGTGCCAGCAGCAAGGGACAGGTGAACACTGAAGCTTTCTTT
>.|TRBJ1-5|TRBV15|.
CATSRTGGDQPQHF
TGTGCCACCAGCAGAACCGGGGGGGATCAGCCCCAGCATTTT
>.|TRBJ2-5|TRBV7-6|few
CASSFGRVETQYF
TGTGCCAGCAGCTTTGGCAGGGTAGAGACCCAGTACTTC
>.|TRBJ1-4|TRBV2|.
CASSEARFNKKLFF
TGTGCCAGCAGTGAAGCCAGATTTAATAAAAAACTGTTTTTT
>TRBD1|TRBJ1-2|TRBV5-1|once
CASSPRQGPGGYTF
TGCGCCAGCAGCCCGAGACAGGGTCCGGGGGGCTACACCTTC
>.|TRBJ1-5|TRBV19|.
CASSFWRATSNQPQHF
TGTGCCAGTAGTTTCTGGAGGGCTACGAGCAATCAGCCCCAGCATTTT
>.|TRBJ1-2|TRBV9|.
CASSGAMDGAYGYTF
TGTGCCAGCAGCGGCGCAATGGATGGGGCCTATGGCTACACCTTC
>.|TRBJ2-6|TRBV6-1|few
CASSPGMFGANVLTF
TGTGCCAGCAGTCCGGGGATGTTTGGGGCCAACGTCCTGACTTTC
>.|TRBJ1-3|TRBV30|.
CAWNLAGGGNTIYF
TGTGCCTGGAATCTTGCGGGTGGAGGAAACACCATATATTTT
>.|TRBJ1-2|TRBV5-6|.
CASSPRNYGYTF
TGTGCCAGCAGCCCCAGGAACTATGGCTACACCTTC
>TRBD1|TRBJ1-6|TRBV6-5|.
CASSSDRDSPLHF
TGTGCCAGCAGCTCGGACAGGGATTCACCCCTCCACTTT
>TRBD1|TRBJ1-5|TRBV30|.
CAGRQGEQQPQHF
TGTGCCGGGCGTCAGGGGGAGCAACAGCCCCAGCATTTT
>.|TRBJ2-7|TRBV2|.
CASSVWQGYEQYF
TGTGCCAGCAGTGTCTGGCAGGGCTACGAGCAGTACTTC
>TRBD1|TRBJ2-4|TRBV25-1|.
CASSDPGQLAKNIQYF
TGTGCCAGCAGTGATCCGGGACAGCTAGCCAAAAACATTCAGTACTTC
>.|TRBJ2-2|TRBV5-1|.
CASSFTRGAYGELFF
TGCGCCAGCAGCTTCACCCGGGGGGCCTACGGGGAGCTGTTTTTT
>.|TRBJ1-2|TRBV6-5|.
CASTEGGLGYGYTF
TGTGCCAGCACCGAAGGGGGTTTAGGCTATGGCTACACCTTC
>.|TRBJ1-5|TRBV2|.
CASSQPGTFNQPQHF
TGTGCCAGCAGTCAACCGGGAACCTTCAATCAGCCCCAGCATTTT
>TRBD1|TRBJ2-1|TRBV6-5|.
CASSPDRSSYNEQFF
TGTGCCAGCAGTCCGGACAGGAGCTCCTACAATGAGCAGTTCTTC
>TRBD1|TRBJ2-7|TRBV5-1|.
CASSLFVRDRVSYEQYF
TGCGCCAGCAGCCTATTCGTCCGGGACAGAGTATCCTACGAGCAGTACTTC
>TRBD1|TRBJ1-5|TRBV2|few
CASSSTGFGLHF
TGTGCCAGCAGTTCGACAGGGTTTGGTCTCCATTTT
>TRBD1|TRBJ1-3|TRBV19|.
CASSLEQGSGNTIYF
TGTGCCAGTAGCCTCGAACAGGGGAGTGGAAACACCATATATTTT
>TRBD1|TRBJ1-1|TRBV18|.
CASSRDRGGTEAFF
TGTGCCAGCTCACGGGACAGGGGAGGCACTGAAGCTTTCTTT
>TRBD2|TRBJ2-5|TRBV10-2|.
CASIQIAGRQETQYF
TGCGCCAGCATTCAAATAGCGGGGCGACAAGAGACCCAGTACTTC
>TRBD1|TRBJ1-1|TRBV4-2|.
CASSQVQGAFGAEAFF
TGTGCCAGCAGCCAAGTCCAGGGGGCATTTGGCGCTGAAGCTTTCTTT
>.|TRBJ1-5|TRBV6-4|.
CASSEWGGRQPQHF
TGTGCCAGCAGTGAGTGGGGGGGACGGCAGCCCCAGCATTTT
>.|TRBJ1-1|TRBV2|.
CASVGLEGNTEAFF
TGTGCCAGCGTAGGCCTCGAGGGGAACACTGAAGCTTTCTTT
>.|TRBJ2-5|TRBV5-1|.
CASSLGGSQETQYF
TGCGCCAGCAGCTTGGGCGGCAGTCAAGAGACCCAGTACTTC
>TRBD1|TRBJ2-2|TRBV6-5|few
CASSLQGARELFF
TGTGCCAGCAGTCTTCAGGGGGCAAGGGAGCTGTTTTTT
>TRBD1|TRBJ1-1|TRBV6-1|.
CASSAGQGSTEAFF
TGTGCCAGCAGTGCTGGACAGGGGAGCACTGAAGCTTTCTTT
>TRBD1|TRBJ2-7|TRBV11-3|.
CASSLTGQGIGEQYF
TGTGCCAGCAGCCTAACGGGACAGGGAATTGGCGAGCAGTACTTC
>.|TRBJ1-4|TRBV7-2|.
CASTPGSGGEKLFF
TGTGCCAGCACCCCCGGCAGCGGCGGTGAAAAACTGTTTTTT
>TRBD2|TRBJ2-5|TRBV5-1|.
CASSLAGLAGGLAETQYF
TGCGCCAGCAGCTTGGCAGGACTAGCGGGGGGCTTGGCAGAGACCCAGTACTTC
>TRBD1|TRBJ2-7|TRBV7-9|.
CASSSPKRTGGKYEQYF
TGTGCCAGCAGCTCCCCGAAGCGGACAGGGGGCAAATACGAGCAGTACTTC
>TRBD1|TRBJ2-1|TRBV6-6|.
CASKQGETFF
TGTGCCAGCAAACAGGGGGAGACGTTCTTC
>TRBD1|TRBJ2-7|TRBV6-1|few
CASSEAGQGANEQYF
TGTGCCAGCAGTGAAGCTGGGCAGGGGGCCAACGAGCAGTACTTC
>TRBD1|TRBJ1-1|TRBV19|.
CASSPKGRTGGMNTEAFF
TGTGCCAGTAGTCCAAAGGGACGGACAGGGGGCATGAACACTGAAGCTTTCTTT
>TRBD2|TRBJ2-3|TRBV5-4|.
CASRDAGGPDTQYF
TGTGCCAGCAGAGATGCGGGGGGGCCGGATACGCAGTATTTT
>TRBD1|TRBJ2-7|TRBV6-1|.
CASTYRDSTYEQYF
TGTGCCAGCACTTACCGGGACAGCACCTACGAGCAGTACTTC
>TRBD1|TRBJ1-2|TRBV27|.
CASSLQGDYGYTF
TGTGCCAGCAGCTTACAGGGGGACTATGGCTACACCTTC
>.|TRBJ2-7|TRBV7-6|.
CASSLLRSYEQYF
TGTGCCAGCAGCCTGCTACGGTCCTACGAGCAGTACTTC
>.|TRBJ2-5|TRBV18|.
CASSPDSQETQYF
TGTGCCAGCTCACCCGACAGCCAAGAGACCCAGTACTTC